This T cell receptor (beta chain) is drawn from a study of early T cells in non-severe SARS-CoV-2 infection. This clonotype was observed a handful of times. Unique molecular identifiers (one per individual cDNA molecule) were attached. MiXCR, run by TCRdb on the 5' RACE reads, gives a single entry per CDR3 protein. The sample shows about 80,000 distinct CDR3 sequences, around 10% of them seen only once. CDR3 length equals 15 residues. Looked up from germline, CDR1 is SGHRS and CDR2 is YFSETQ. V dropped 0 bases and J dropped 1 base, with 10 bases sitting between them. The chain recombines TRBV5-1 with TRBJ1-1, with D perhaps matching TRBD1 (6 bases). Sequenced here: whole blood, sampled at baseline. The TCR was taken from an adult who was a healthcare worker with PCR-confirmed SARS-CoV-2 infection or an uninfected control (not recorded which). The donor label of this sample is uncertain. CDR3 in DNA: TGCGCCAGCAGCTTGGAGGGGGGTCCGAACACTGAAGCTTTCTTT. Its translation is CASSLEGGPNTEAFF.